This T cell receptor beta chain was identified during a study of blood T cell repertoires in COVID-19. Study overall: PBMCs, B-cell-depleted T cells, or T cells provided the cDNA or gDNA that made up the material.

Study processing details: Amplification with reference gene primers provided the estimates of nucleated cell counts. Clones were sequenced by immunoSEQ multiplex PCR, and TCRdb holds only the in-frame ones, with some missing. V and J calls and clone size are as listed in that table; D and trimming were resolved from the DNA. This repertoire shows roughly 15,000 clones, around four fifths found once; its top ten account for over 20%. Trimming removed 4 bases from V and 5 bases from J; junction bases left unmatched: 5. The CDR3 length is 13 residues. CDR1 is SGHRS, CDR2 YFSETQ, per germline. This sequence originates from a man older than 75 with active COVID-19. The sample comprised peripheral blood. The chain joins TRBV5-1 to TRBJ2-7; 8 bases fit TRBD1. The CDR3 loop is CASSAGQGHEQYF. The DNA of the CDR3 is TGCGCCAGCAGCGCCGGACAGGGTCACGAGCAGTACTTC.